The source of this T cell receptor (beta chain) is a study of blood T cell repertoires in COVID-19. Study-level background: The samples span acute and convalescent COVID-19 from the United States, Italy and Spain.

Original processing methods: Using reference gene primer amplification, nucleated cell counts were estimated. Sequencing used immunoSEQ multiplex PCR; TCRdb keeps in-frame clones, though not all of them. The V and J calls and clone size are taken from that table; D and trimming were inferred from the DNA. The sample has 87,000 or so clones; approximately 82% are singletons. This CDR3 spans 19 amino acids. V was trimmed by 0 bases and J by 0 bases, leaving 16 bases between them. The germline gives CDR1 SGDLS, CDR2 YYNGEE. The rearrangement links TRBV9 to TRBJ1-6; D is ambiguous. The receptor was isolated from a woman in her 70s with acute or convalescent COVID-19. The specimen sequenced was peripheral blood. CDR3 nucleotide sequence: TGTGCCAGCAGCGTAGGTGCGGGCTTAGGGAGCTCCTATAATTCACCCCTCCACTTT. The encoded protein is CASSVGAGLGSSYNSPLHF.